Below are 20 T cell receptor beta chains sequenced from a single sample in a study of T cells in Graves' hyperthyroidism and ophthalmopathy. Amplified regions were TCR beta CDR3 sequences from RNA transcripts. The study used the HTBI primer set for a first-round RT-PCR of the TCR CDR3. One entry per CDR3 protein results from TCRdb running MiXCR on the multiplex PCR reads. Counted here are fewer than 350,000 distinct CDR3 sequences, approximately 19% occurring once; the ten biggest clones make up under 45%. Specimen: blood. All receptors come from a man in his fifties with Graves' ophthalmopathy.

The CDR3 loop reads CSAPLGTGGYSDTQYF. Here the CDR3 DNA reads TGCAGTGCCCCACTGGGCACAGGGGGTTATTCAGATACGCAGTATTTT. This chain joins TRBV20-1 and TRBJ2-3; TRBD1 matches at 8 bases. V lost 6 bases to trimming and J lost 4 bases; unmatched junction nucleotides: 15. The CDR3 extends over 16 amino acids. CDR1 is DFQATT, CDR2 SNEGSKA, per germline (reference sequence).

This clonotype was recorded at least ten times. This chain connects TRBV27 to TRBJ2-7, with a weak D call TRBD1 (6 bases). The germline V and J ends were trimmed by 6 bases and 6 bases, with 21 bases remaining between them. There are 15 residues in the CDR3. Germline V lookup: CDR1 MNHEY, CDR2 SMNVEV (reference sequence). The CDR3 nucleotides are TGTGCCAGCAGGCCCGCTTCCACAGGGAACCTCGAGCAGTACTTC. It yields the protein CASRPASTGNLEQYF.

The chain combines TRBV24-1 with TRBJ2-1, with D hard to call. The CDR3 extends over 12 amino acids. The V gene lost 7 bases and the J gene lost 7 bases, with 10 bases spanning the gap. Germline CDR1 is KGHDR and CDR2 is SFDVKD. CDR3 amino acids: CATSDSLNEQFF. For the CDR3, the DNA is TGTGCCACCAGCGACTCTTTGAATGAGCAGTTCTTC.

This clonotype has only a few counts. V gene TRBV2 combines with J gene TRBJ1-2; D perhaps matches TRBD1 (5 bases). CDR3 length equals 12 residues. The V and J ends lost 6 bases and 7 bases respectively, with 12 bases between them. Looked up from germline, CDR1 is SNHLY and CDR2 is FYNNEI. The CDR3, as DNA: TGTGCCAGCAGGGGGCAGGGAGGTGGCTACACCTTC. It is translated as CASRGQGGGYTF.

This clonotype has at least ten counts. As DNA, the CDR3 is TGTGCCAGCACCGTCGAGCGGGAGCAGTTCTTC. Encoded protein: CASTVEREQFF. The V gene is TRBV28, the J gene TRBJ2-1, with D perhaps TRBD2 (5 bases). CDR1 MDHEN and CDR2 SYDVKM come from the germline V gene. The V end was cut by 7 bases, the J end by 10 bases, with 11 bases between. This CDR3 has 11 residues.

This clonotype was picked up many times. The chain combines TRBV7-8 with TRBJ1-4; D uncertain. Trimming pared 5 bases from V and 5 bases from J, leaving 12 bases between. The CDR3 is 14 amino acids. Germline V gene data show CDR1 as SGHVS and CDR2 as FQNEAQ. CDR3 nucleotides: TGTGCCAGCAGCCAGACGGGAGAGAATGAAAAACTGTTTTTT. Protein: CASSQTGENEKLFF.

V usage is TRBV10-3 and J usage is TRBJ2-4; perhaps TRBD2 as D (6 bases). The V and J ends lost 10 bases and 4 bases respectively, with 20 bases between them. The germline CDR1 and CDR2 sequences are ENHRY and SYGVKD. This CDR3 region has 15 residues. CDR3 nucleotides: TGTGCCACCTCAATAGAGCGTGGGGGGAAAAACATTCAGTACTTC. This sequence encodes CATSIERGGKNIQYF.

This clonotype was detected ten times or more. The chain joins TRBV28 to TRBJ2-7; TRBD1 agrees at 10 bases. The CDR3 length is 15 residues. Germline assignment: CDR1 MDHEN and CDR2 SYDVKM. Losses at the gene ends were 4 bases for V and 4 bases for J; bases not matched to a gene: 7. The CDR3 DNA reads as TGTGCCAGCAGTTCACAAGACAGGGGGCGATACGAGCAGTACTTC. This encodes CASSSQDRGRYEQYF.

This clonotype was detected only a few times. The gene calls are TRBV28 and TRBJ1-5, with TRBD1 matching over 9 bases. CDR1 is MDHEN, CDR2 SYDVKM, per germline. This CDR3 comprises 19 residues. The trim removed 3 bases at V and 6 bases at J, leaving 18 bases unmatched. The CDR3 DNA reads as TGTGCCAGCAGTTTTGCGTTCGGGTTCGGGGACAGGGAGTTTCAGCCCCAGCATTTT. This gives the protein CASSFAFGFGDREFQPQHF.

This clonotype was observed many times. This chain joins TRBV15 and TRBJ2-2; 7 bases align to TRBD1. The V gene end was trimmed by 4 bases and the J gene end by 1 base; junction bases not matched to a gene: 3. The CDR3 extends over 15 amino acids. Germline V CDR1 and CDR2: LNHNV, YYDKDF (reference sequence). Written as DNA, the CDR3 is TGTGCCACCAGCAAATGGACAGGGAACACCGGGGAGCTGTTTTTT. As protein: CATSKWTGNTGELFF.

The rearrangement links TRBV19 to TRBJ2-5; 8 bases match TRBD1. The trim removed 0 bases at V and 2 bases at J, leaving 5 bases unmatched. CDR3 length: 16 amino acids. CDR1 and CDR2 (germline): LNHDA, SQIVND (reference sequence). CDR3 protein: CASSIDITGGQETQYF. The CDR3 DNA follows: TGTGCCAGTAGTATAGATATTACAGGGGGACAAGAGACCCAGTACTTC.

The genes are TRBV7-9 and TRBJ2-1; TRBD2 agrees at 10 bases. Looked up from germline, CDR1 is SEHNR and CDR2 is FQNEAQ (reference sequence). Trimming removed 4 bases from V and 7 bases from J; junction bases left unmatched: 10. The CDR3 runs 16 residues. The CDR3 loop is CASSSHLPAGGNEQFF. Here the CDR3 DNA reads TGTGCCAGCAGCTCCCATTTACCAGCGGGAGGGAATGAGCAGTTCTTC.

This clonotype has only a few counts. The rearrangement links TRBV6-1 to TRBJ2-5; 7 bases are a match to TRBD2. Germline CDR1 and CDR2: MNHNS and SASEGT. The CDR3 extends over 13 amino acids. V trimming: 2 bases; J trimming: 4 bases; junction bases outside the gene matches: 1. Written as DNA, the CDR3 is TGTGCCAGCAGTGAACAGCGGGGAGAGACCCAGTACTTC. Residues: CASSEQRGETQYF.

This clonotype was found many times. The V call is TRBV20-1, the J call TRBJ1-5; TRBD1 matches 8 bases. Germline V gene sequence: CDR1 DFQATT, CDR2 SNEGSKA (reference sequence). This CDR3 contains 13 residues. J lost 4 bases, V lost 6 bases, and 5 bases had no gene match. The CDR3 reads CSAIDRGNQPQHF. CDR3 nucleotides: TGCAGTGCAATCGACAGGGGTAATCAGCCCCAGCATTTT.

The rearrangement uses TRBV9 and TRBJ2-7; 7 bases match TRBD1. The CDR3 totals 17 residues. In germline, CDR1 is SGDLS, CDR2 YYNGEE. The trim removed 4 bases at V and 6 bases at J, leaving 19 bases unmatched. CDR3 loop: CASSSLTGQAGLGEQYF. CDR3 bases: TGTGCCAGCAGCTCCCTAACCGGACAGGCGGGTCTGGGCGAGCAGTACTTC.

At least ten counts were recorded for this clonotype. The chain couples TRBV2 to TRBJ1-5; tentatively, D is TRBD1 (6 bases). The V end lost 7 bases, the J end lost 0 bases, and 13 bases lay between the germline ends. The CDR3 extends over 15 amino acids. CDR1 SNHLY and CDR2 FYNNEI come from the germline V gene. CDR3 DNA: TGTGCCAGCAAGGACAGTTCCGTTAGCAATCAGCCCCAGCATTTT. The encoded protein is CASKDSSVSNQPQHF.

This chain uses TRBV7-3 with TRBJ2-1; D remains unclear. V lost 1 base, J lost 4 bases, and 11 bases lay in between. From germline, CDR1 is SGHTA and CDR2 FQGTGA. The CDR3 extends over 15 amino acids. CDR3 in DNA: TGTGCCAGCAGCTTAAGGTCGAGCGCGTACAATGAGCAGTTCTTC. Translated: CASSLRSSAYNEQFF. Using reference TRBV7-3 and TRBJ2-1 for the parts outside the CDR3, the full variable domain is GAGVSQTPSNKVTEKGKYVELRCDPISGHTALYWYRQSLGQGPEFLIYFQGTGAADDSGLPNDRFFAVRPEGSVSTLKIQRTERGDSAVYLCASSLRSSAYNEQFFGPGTRLTVL.

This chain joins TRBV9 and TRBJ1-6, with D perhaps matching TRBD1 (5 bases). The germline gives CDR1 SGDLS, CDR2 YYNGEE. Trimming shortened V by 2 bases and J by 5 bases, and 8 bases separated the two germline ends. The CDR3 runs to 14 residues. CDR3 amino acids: CASSVGLDNSPLHF. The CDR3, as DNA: TGTGCCAGCAGCGTGGGACTGGATAATTCACCCCTCCACTTT.

The CDR3 loop is CASSPTGQVRTEAFF. CDR3 DNA: TGTGCCAGCAGCCCTACAGGACAGGTGCGAACTGAAGCTTTCTTT. The V call is TRBV28, the J call TRBJ1-1; 7 positions agree with TRBD1. The CDR3 contains 15 residues. CDR1 is MDHEN and CDR2 is SYDVKM in the germline V gene. V lost 6 bases to trimming and J lost 5 bases; unmatched junction nucleotides: 12.

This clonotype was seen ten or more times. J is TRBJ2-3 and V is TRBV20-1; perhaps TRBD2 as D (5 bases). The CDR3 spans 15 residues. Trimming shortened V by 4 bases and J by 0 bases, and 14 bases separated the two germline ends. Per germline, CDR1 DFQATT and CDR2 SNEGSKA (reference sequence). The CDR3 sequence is CSAMGMRASTDTQYF. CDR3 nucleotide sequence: TGCAGTGCTATGGGAATGAGGGCTAGCACAGATACGCAGTATTTT.